Following are 9 T cell receptor beta chains from one sample sequenced in a study of identical twins. TCRdb processed the 5' RACE reads anew with MiXCR; each CDR3 protein has one entry. The sample includes hundreds of thousands of distinct CDR3 sequences, approximately 6% seen only once; the top ten take about 2%. The sequencing sample was made of naive T cells sorted from blood. Receptors originate from a man between 18 and 35 years old in good health.

In its sample, this clonotype was seen many times. The V gene is TRBV27, the J gene TRBJ2-5; D call uncertain. This CDR3 region has 14 residues. CDR1 MNHEY and CDR2 SMNVEV come from the germline V gene (reference sequence). The V gene lost 1 base and the J gene lost 2 bases, with 8 bases spanning the gap. CDR3 protein: CASSLFGSQETQYF. The CDR3 DNA sequence: TGTGCCAGCAGTTTATTCGGGTCTCAAGAGACCCAGTACTTC.

This clonotype was recorded many times. This sequence joins TRBV29-1 and TRBJ1-1; D is ambiguous. Germline CDR1 is SQVTM and CDR2 is ANQGSEA. Trimming left V 6 bases short and J 4 bases short, with 12 bases between. This CDR3 is 12 amino acids long. CDR3 nucleotides: TGCAGCGTAAGCCCAGCGGGCACTGAAGCTTTCTTT. Encoded protein: CSVSPAGTEAFF.

In this sample, this clonotype turned up many times. This chain connects TRBV10-3 to TRBJ1-3; 7 bases align to TRBD1. With 8 bases clipped from V and 3 bases from J, the junction kept 4 bases outside the gene matches. There are 13 residues in the CDR3. Germline-derived CDR1 and CDR2 are ENHRY and SYGVKD. The DNA for the CDR3 is TGTGCCATCGGTGGGACAGATGGAAACACCATATATTTT. The encoded protein is CAIGGTDGNTIYF.

This clonotype was recorded at least ten times. This chain uses TRBV12-3 or TRBV12-4 with TRBJ2-5; D may be TRBD2 (5 bases). V was shortened by 3 bases and J by 3 bases, with 14 bases between the two germline ends. CDR3 length: 15 amino acids. The CDR3 DNA reads TGTGCCAGCAGTTTTGTGGGAGTAGGCAAAGAGACCCAGTACTTC. It is translated as CASSFVGVGKETQYF.

This clonotype was seen many times. This rearrangement joins TRBV11-2 to TRBJ2-5, with 8 bases identical to TRBD1. Losses at the gene ends were 5 bases for V and 2 bases for J; bases not matched to a gene: 4. This CDR3 is built from 14 residues. Germline lookup yields CDR1 SGHAT and CDR2 FQNNGV. CDR3 in amino acids: CASSQWTGQETQYF. The CDR3 DNA reads as TGTGCCAGCAGCCAATGGACAGGGCAAGAGACCCAGTACTTC.

The genes are TRBV7-6 and TRBJ1-1, with D unresolved. Trimming left V 2 bases short and J 1 base short, with 8 bases between. The CDR3 runs to 14 residues. Germline CDR1 reads SGHVS; CDR2 reads FNYEAQ. The CDR3 reads CASSLSVGNTEAFF. CDR3 coding DNA: TGTGCCAGCAGCTTATCGGTCGGGAACACTGAAGCTTTCTTT.

In its sample, this clonotype was seen a few times. This sequence joins TRBV12-3 or TRBV12-4 and TRBJ2-1; 10 bases fit TRBD2. V shed 1 base and J 6 bases; nucleotides not matched to a gene: 9. The CDR3 spans 17 residues. The CDR3 bases are TGTGCCAGCAGTTTAGAGTTAGCGGGAGGCCGGAGCAATGAGCAGTTCTTC. Translation gives CASSLELAGGRSNEQFF.

This sequence joins TRBV5-1 and TRBJ1-1, with 10 bases that match TRBD1. The CDR3 has 14 residues. CDR1 and CDR2 (germline): SGHRS, YFSETQ. V shed 2 bases, J shed 6 bases, and the junction held 4 bases outside the gene matches. The CDR3, as DNA: TGCGCCAGCAGCTTCGGACAGGGGGTTGCTGAAGCTTTCTTT. Protein: CASSFGQGVAEAFF.

This clonotype was found many times. The gene calls are TRBV4-3 and TRBJ2-7, with D maybe TRBD1 (6 bases). Germline CDR1 is LGHNA and CDR2 is YSLEER. The CDR3 is made up of 14 amino acids. V dropped 4 bases and J dropped 3 bases, with 13 bases sitting between them. The CDR3 DNA follows: TGCGCCAGCAGCCCAACGGCAGGGGACTACGAGCAGTACTTC. It encodes CASSPTAGDYEQYF.